This T cell receptor beta chain was captured by sequencing in a study of blood T cell repertoires in COVID-19. Study at large: PBMCs, B-cell-depleted T cells, or T cells were the source of the cDNA or gDNA that made up the material.

Authors' data handling: Estimation of nucleated cell counts was performed using reference gene primer amplification. Libraries were prepared by immunoSEQ multiplex PCR; TCRdb keeps only in-frame clonotypes and omits some of them. The DNA was the basis for D and trimming; V, J and clone size are from that table. This sample has more than 140,000 clones, with 86% found just once. The length of the CDR3 is 14 residues. The V end lost 8 bases, the J end lost 6 bases, and 16 bases lay between the germline ends. The V gene's germline CDR1 is MNHEY and CDR2 SMNVEV (reference sequence). The rearrangement uses TRBV27 and TRBJ2-2, with unresolved D. The receptor was isolated from a woman aged 55-75 years with acute or convalescent COVID-19. The material sequenced was peripheral blood. DNA of the CDR3: TGTGCCAGCGGCTTCCTCCTGTTTTCCGGGGAGCTGTTTTTT. The encoded protein is CASGFLLFSGELFF.